This TCR beta chain is from a study of OX40 agonist ivuxolimab in advanced cancers. Whole-study results and caveats: The study found that CD8+ T cells averaged more expanded clones than CD4+.

Germline loops: CDR1 DFQATT, CDR2 SNEGSKA (reference sequence). Trimming took 2 bases from V and 3 from J, leaving 4 bases between them. The CDR3 runs to 11 residues. As to this clone: The antigen remains undetermined.

Repertoires were generated with immunoSEQ multiplex PCR, while TCRdb's copy carries only in-frame clones and drops some. Seen here are tens of thousands of clones, approximately 83% observed once, and the top ten hold approximately 1.5%. J is TRBJ2-5 and V is TRBV20-1; D remains unclear. The material sequenced was CD4+ or CD8+ T cells sorted from blood, taken in a trial of the OX40 agonist ivuxolimab. The source of this sequence is an adult with an advanced solid tumor such as melanoma, head and neck, liver or kidney cancer. CDR3 sequence: CSARPEETQYF. The CDR3 nucleotides are TGCAGTGCTAGACCGGAAGAGACCCAGTACTTC.